The present TCR beta chain was sequenced within a study of cytomegalovirus exposure and HLA in healthy donors. CDR1 is SGDLS and CDR2 is YYNGEE in the germline V gene. The length of the CDR3 is 15 residues. Trimming at V came to 0 bases and at J to 3 bases, leaving 2 bases not matched to a gene. 13 Jbeta primers and 60 Vbeta primers were used for the PCR. Clones were sequenced by immunoSEQ multiplex PCR, and TCRdb holds only the in-frame ones, with some missing. The table lists more than 95,000 clones, about 81% of them singletons, with approximately 0.99% in the top ten. Concerning this clone itself: This sample includes further DNA sequences coding for the same CDR3.

The sample was PBMCs. The chain combines TRBV9 with TRBJ2-1; 8 bases are a match to TRBD2. This TCR came from a young woman in good health and CMV-seronegative. CDR3 DNA sequence: TGTGCCAGCAGCGTAGTAGCGGGAAACTACAATGAGCAGTTCTTC. Translating it yields CASSVVAGNYNEQFF.